The rows below give T cell receptor beta chains drawn from one sample of a study of blood T cell repertoires in COVID-19. Repertoires were generated with immunoSEQ multiplex PCR, while TCRdb's copy carries only in-frame clones and drops some. Here the sample spans about 250,000 clones, around 82% being singletons. Specimen: PBMCs or T cells enriched from blood (not recorded which). The receptors derive from a middle-aged man who had recovered from COVID-19. The CDR3 runs from the conserved cysteine through the conserved F or W. The D gene is left open where the match is weak. Part of the rows lack a size; the others show once, few, many or a class for expanded clones.

J	V	D	size	CDR3	DNA
TRBJ2-1	TRBV15	TRBD2	-	CATSIGSGGAYNEQFF	TGTGCCACCAGCATAGGTAGCGGGGGGGCCTACAATGAGCAGTTCTTC
TRBJ2-5	TRBV9	TRBD2	-	CASSPRVAGGGETQYF	TGTGCCAGCAGCCCCCGGGTAGCGGGAGGGGGAGAGACCCAGTACTTC
TRBJ1-1	TRBV20-1	-	-	CSASKEAATEAFF	TGCAGTGCTAGTAAAGAGGCAGCCACTGAAGCTTTCTTT
TRBJ1-5	TRBV4-2	-	-	CASSQVQGYQPQHF	TGTGCCAGCAGCCAAGTACAGGGCTATCAGCCCCAGCATTTT
TRBJ1-6	TRBV12-3/TRBV12-4	-	once	CASTSSAPLHF	TGTGCCAGCACTTCATCGGCACCCCTCCACTTT
TRBJ2-2	TRBV3-1/TRBV3-2	-	-	CASSPRGTGELFF	TGTGCCAGCAGCCCACGCGGAACCGGGGAGCTGTTTTTT
TRBJ1-1	TRBV6-5	TRBD1	-	CASSFRDRGPEAFF	TGTGCCAGCAGTTTCCGGGACAGGGGGCCTGAAGCTTTCTTT
TRBJ2-4	TRBV28	-	few	CASSSPTSFKNIQYF	TGTGCCAGCAGTTCTCCAACTAGCTTCAAAAACATTCAGTACTTC
TRBJ1-6	TRBV6-5	-	-	CASSTRRRRGSPLHF	TGTGCCAGCAGCACCCGACGCCGTAGGGGTTCACCCCTCCACTTT
TRBJ2-1	TRBV29-1	TRBD1	-	CSVEERQGIFDNEQFF	TGCAGCGTTGAAGAACGACAGGGAATTTTTGACAATGAGCAGTTCTTC
TRBJ1-1	TRBV27	-	-	CASRYQGGGSNTEAFF	TGTGCCAGCAGATACCAGGGAGGGGGGTCGAACACTGAAGCTTTCTTT
TRBJ2-7	TRBV7-9	TRBD1	-	CASSSDRGHLYEQYF	TGTGCCAGCAGTTCCGACAGGGGGCACCTCTACGAGCAGTACTTC
TRBJ1-3	TRBV7-2	-	-	CASSSSRGNTIYF	TGTGCCAGCAGCTCCTCGCGGGGGAACACCATATATTTT
TRBJ1-1	TRBV19	TRBD1	-	CASRRDRQNTEAFF	TGTGCCAGTAGAAGGGACAGACAGAACACTGAAGCTTTCTTT
TRBJ2-7	TRBV29-1	-	-	CSGAETSYEQYF	TGCAGCGGGGCTGAAACCTCCTACGAGCAGTACTTC
TRBJ2-5	TRBV4-2	-	-	CASSQAGTQYF	TGTGCCAGCAGCCAAGCCGGGACCCAGTACTTC
TRBJ2-1	TRBV10-1	TRBD2	-	CASSGTSGRAVGNEQFF	TGCGCCAGCAGTGGGACTAGCGGGAGGGCCGTAGGCAATGAGCAGTTCTTC
TRBJ1-1	TRBV5-1	-	-	CASRQDGENTEAFF	TGCGCCAGCAGGCAAGACGGGGAGAACACTGAAGCTTTCTTT
TRBJ1-6	TRBV27	-	-	CASSLGGNSPLHF	TGTGCCAGCAGTTTGGGGGGGAATTCACCCCTCCACTTT
TRBJ2-7	TRBV5-5	-	-	CASSSGTGFSYEQYF	TGTGCCAGCAGCTCCGGAACAGGCTTCTCCTACGAGCAGTACTTC
TRBJ2-7	TRBV15	TRBD1	-	CATSRDLGTGGWSSSYEQYF	TGTGCCACCAGCAGAGATCTCGGGACAGGGGGTTGGTCCAGCTCCTACGAGCAGTACTTC
TRBJ2-5	TRBV11-3	TRBD2	-	CASSAGTRIYQETQYF	TGTGCCAGCAGTGCCGGGACTAGAATATACCAAGAGACCCAGTACTTC
TRBJ1-5	TRBV19	-	-	CASSRVRGSEQPQHF	TGTGCCAGTAGTAGGGTCAGGGGATCGGAGCAGCCCCAGCATTTT
TRBJ2-5	TRBV5-1	TRBD2	once	CASSSRLAGGVETQYF	TGCGCCAGCAGCTCCCGGCTAGCGGGAGGGGTGGAGACCCAGTACTTC
TRBJ1-1	TRBV18	TRBD1	-	CASSPGTGADTEAFF	TGTGCCAGCTCCCCCGGGACAGGGGCAGACACTGAAGCTTTCTTT
TRBJ1-5	TRBV21-1	-	-	CASSKRGNQPQHF	TGTGCCAGCAGCAAAAGGGGGAATCAGCCCCAGCATTTT
TRBJ1-3	TRBV15	-	-	CATSRGAWGQSGNTIYF	TGTGCCACCAGCAGAGGGGCGTGGGGGCAATCTGGAAACACCATATATTTT
TRBJ2-2	TRBV6-5	-	few	CASSYSPRTGELFF	TGTGCCAGCAGTTACTCCCCCCGGACCGGGGAGCTGTTTTTT
TRBJ2-5	TRBV3-1/TRBV3-2	TRBD2	-	CASSPPLLAGGETQYF	TGTGCCAGCAGCCCCCCTCTCCTAGCGGGAGGGGAGACCCAGTACTTC
TRBJ2-1	TRBV6-2/TRBV6-3	TRBD1	-	CASSQTGGNEQFF	TGTGCCAGCAGCCAGACAGGGGGCAATGAGCAGTTCTTC
TRBJ1-5	TRBV25-1	TRBD1	few	CASSEPGGLQPQHF	TGTGCCAGCAGTGAACCAGGGGGCCTTCAGCCCCAGCATTTT
TRBJ2-7	TRBV7-9	TRBD1	-	CASSPDRGYEQYF	TGTGCCAGCAGCCCGGACAGGGGCTACGAGCAGTACTTC
TRBJ1-3	TRBV12-5	-	-	CASGLGEFGNTIYF	TGTGCTAGTGGTTTGGGGGAGTTCGGAAACACCATATATTTT
TRBJ1-3	TRBV11-2	-	-	CASSFGGGRLGNTIYF	TGTGCCAGCAGCTTCGGCGGGGGGAGGCTGGGAAACACCATATATTTT
TRBJ2-7	TRBV2	TRBD2	-	CASSREGSTYEQYF	TGTGCCAGCAGTAGGGAGGGGTCCACCTACGAGCAGTACTTC